These 3 T cell receptor beta chains came from one sample sequenced in a study of siplizumab effects on memory and regulatory T cells. Sequencing was performed with immunoSEQ multiplex PCR; in TCRdb, only in-frame clones are kept and a portion is missing. The sample lists 85,000 to 130,000 clones, roughly 94% occurring once. The sample was Tregs sorted from blood. These receptors were collected from a human donor in good health.

V usage is TRBV28 and J usage is TRBJ1-2; a possible D gene is TRBD1 (6 bases). This CDR3 comprises 12 residues. The V end lost 4 bases, the J end lost 11 bases, and 14 bases lay between the germline ends. Germline CDR1 and CDR2: MDHEN and SYDVKM. CDR3 coding DNA: TGTGCCAGCAGTTGGGGGCCGGGAGGTTACACCTTC. This translates into CASSWGPGGYTF.

This sequence joins TRBV5-6 and TRBJ2-2; 9 nucleotides match TRBD2. The CDR3 is made up of 13 amino acids. Germline V gene sequence: CDR1 SGHDT, CDR2 YYEEEE. Germline trimming cut 5 bases from V and 4 bases from J; bases unmatched to any gene: 0. CDR3: CASRRGGTGELFF. CDR3 sequence (DNA): TGTGCCAGCAGGCGGGGGGGCACCGGGGAGCTGTTTTTT.

The rearrangement links TRBV5-5 to TRBJ2-5; 9 bases fit TRBD2. CDR1 is SGHKS, CDR2 YYEKEE, per germline (reference sequence). After removal of 2 bases from V and 2 bases from J, the junction contained 4 bases not matched to a gene. The CDR3 is 15 residues long. CDR3 DNA sequence: TGTGCCAGCAGCTTTAGCGGGAGTGGGCAAGAGACCCAGTACTTC. Translated: CASSFSGSGQETQYF. Looking up the rest from reference TRBV5-5 and TRBJ2-5 gives the full variable domain: DAGVTQSPTHLIKTRGQQVTLRCSPISGHKSVSWYQQVLGQGPQFIFQYYEKEERGRGNFPDRFSARQFPNYSSELNVNALLLGDSALYLCASSFSGSGQETQYFGPGTRLLVL.